This TCR beta chain was obtained from a study of T-cell reconstitution after alpha-beta-depleted transplantation in children. Notes on the study in general: A year post-transplant, T-cell counts and diversity derived mostly from newly produced T cells. Surviving thymic progenitors and recipient T cells were the source of high TCRbeta diversity at day 60 in some patients.

Comments on this clonotype: The antigen is undetermined.

TCRbeta library construction was performed incorporating unique molecular identifiers. TCRdb passed the PCR reads through MiXCR, listing each CDR3 protein once. The sample holds 400,000 to 550,000 distinct CDR3 sequences, roughly a tenth seen once. The TCR sequence derives from a child aged 2 to 10 with inherited bone marrow failure, due to receive a stem cell transplant. The source was PBMCs, collected before TCRalphabeta/CD19-depleted stem cell transplant.

CDR3 sequence reads: CSARDQLTRETQYF. In DNA, the CDR3 is TGCAGTGCTAGAGATCAGCTGACCCGGGAGACCCAGTACTTC. V and J are TRBV20-1 and TRBJ2-5; D is unresolved. Looked up from germline, CDR1 is DFQATT and CDR2 is SNEGSKA (reference sequence). CDR3 length: 14 residues. Trimming stripped 0 bases from V and 5 bases from J, with 13 bases between.